The present entry profiles one TCR beta chain with its context. This sample was taken from a study of technical replicates of blood from several donors. Data came from immunoSEQ multiplex PCR; TCRdb stores just in-frame clones and leaves some out. This sample has roughly 50,000 clones, with over 90% found just once. The TCR was taken from a human donor in good health. Some clones in this sample may be carry-over from other donors' samples. The sequencing sample was made of PBMCs.

This CDR3 is CASSYSMDRDYEQYF. CDR3 sequence (DNA): TGTGCCAGCAGTTACTCTATGGACAGGGACTACGAGCAGTACTTC. The chain couples TRBV6-5 to TRBJ2-7, with 8 positions matching TRBD1. The V gene's germline CDR1 is MNHEY and CDR2 SVGAGI. This CDR3 region has 15 residues. J gave up 3 bases and V 0 bases, and 4 bases lay outside the gene matches.